A selection of T cell receptor beta chains follows, all from one sample in a study of T cells in Graves' hyperthyroidism and ophthalmopathy. TCRdb itself ran the multiplex PCR reads through MiXCR, one entry per CDR3 protein. The table includes under 250,000 distinct CDR3 sequences, around 24% detected once. The source material was blood. The receptor source for this set is a woman aged 40 to 50 with Graves' ophthalmopathy. CDR3s include the opening cysteine and the closing phenylalanine or tryptophan. A D gene is named only where the DNA matches it firmly. Size values are once, few and many counts, or a class for expanded clones, and some rows have none.

abundance,j_gene,v_gene,d_gene,CDR3aa,CDR3nt
once,TRBJ1-6,TRBV13,-,CASSFRRVGNSPLHF,TGTGCCAGCAGCTTCAGGAGGGTGGGAAATTCACCCCTCCACTTT
many,TRBJ1-5,TRBV10-3,-,CAISESRTGDSNQPQHF,TGTGCCATCAGTGAGTCCCGGACGGGAGATAGCAATCAGCCCCAGCATTTT
-,TRBJ2-7,TRBV5-1,-,CASSLRQSPYEQYF,TGCGCCAGCAGCTTGCGCCAAAGCCCCTACGAGCAGTACTTC
many,TRBJ1-1,TRBV6-1,-,CASSKEIWNTEAFF,TGTGCCAGCAGTAAGGAGATCTGGAACACTGAAGCTTTCTTT
many,TRBJ1-5,TRBV6-1,-,CASSEVGAAGQPQHF,TGTGCCAGCAGTGAAGTGGGGGCCGCCGGGCAGCCCCAGCATTTT
many,TRBJ1-5,TRBV29-1,-,CSVEWDWGTYSNQPQHF,TGCAGCGTTGAATGGGATTGGGGAACTTATAGCAATCAGCCCCAGCATTTT
many,TRBJ2-7,TRBV5-1,TRBD1,CASSPGTGLKETYEQYF,TGCGCCAGCAGCCCGGGGACAGGACTGAAGGAGACCTACGAGCAGTACTTC
-,TRBJ1-5,TRBV6-1,TRBD1,CASSEQGVHQPQHF,TGTGCCAGCAGTGAACAGGGGGTGCACCAGCCCCAGCATTTT
many,TRBJ2-5,TRBV6-1,TRBD1,CASSVDRGPLETQYF,TGTGCCAGCAGTGTGGACAGGGGGCCATTGGAGACCCAGTACTTC
few,TRBJ1-5,TRBV28,TRBD1,CASRPGGAGQPQHF,TGTGCCAGCAGACCAGGGGGCGCGGGTCAGCCCCAGCATTTT
many,TRBJ1-5,TRBV25-1,TRBD1,CASSESGTGGRQPQHF,TGTGCCAGCAGTGAATCTGGGACAGGGGGCCGACAGCCCCAGCATTTT
many,TRBJ2-7,TRBV20-1,-,CSARDLASALSYEQYF,TGCAGTGCTAGAGATCTGGCGTCAGCGCTCTCCTACGAGCAGTACTTC
many,TRBJ2-7,TRBV6-1,-,CASSASGRTWEQYF,TGTGCCAGCAGTGCCAGCGGACGCACTTGGGAGCAGTACTTC
-,TRBJ2-4,TRBV10-3,-,CAIKDSGTGKNIQYF,TGTGCCATCAAGGATTCAGGGACTGGCAAAAACATTCAGTACTTC
few,TRBJ1-2,TRBV28,-,CASSSRVEANYGYTF,TGTGCCAGCAGTTCCAGGGTAGAAGCTAACTATGGCTACACCTTC
many,TRBJ2-7,TRBV6-2/TRBV6-3,TRBD2,CASSYTGGTYEQYF,TGTGCCAGCAGTTACACGGGAGGGACCTACGAGCAGTACTTC
-,TRBJ2-7,TRBV7-2,TRBD2,CASSPATSGFYEQYF,TGTGCCAGCAGCCCCGCCACTAGCGGCTTTTACGAGCAGTACTTC
many,TRBJ2-2,TRBV7-3,-,CASSLTTGKNTGELFF,TGTGCCAGCAGCTTAACAACAGGGAAGAACACCGGGGAGCTGTTTTTT
many,TRBJ2-7,TRBV7-2,-,CASSLANGSSFFGSYEQYF,TGTGCCAGCAGCTTAGCAAACGGGAGTAGTTTTTTCGGGTCCTACGAGCAGTACTTC
-,TRBJ2-5,TRBV15,-,CATSRDPGREETQYF,TGTGCCACCAGCAGAGATCCCGGCCGGGAAGAGACCCAGTACTTC
-,TRBJ1-2,TRBV15,-,CATSRDSYGYTF,TGTGCCACCAGCAGGGACAGTTATGGCTACACCTTC
many,TRBJ1-1,TRBV7-9,-,CASSLEYGAEAFF,TGTGCCAGCAGCTTAGAGTACGGGGCTGAAGCTTTCTTT
-,TRBJ2-7,TRBV12-3/TRBV12-4,-,CASSLDLGGTYEQYF,TGTGCCAGCAGTTTAGACCTAGGGGGAACCTACGAGCAGTACTTC
-,TRBJ2-5,TRBV7-8,-,CASSLRRGPQETQYF,TGTGCCAGCAGCTTAAGGCGGGGGCCTCAAGAGACCCAGTACTTC
many,TRBJ2-5,TRBV13,-,CASSRMTEYQETQYF,TGTGCCAGCAGCCGAATGACAGAGTACCAAGAGACCCAGTACTTC
few,TRBJ2-4,TRBV12-3/TRBV12-4,-,CASSGSQRNIQYF,TGTGCCAGCAGTGGTAGCCAGAGGAACATTCAGTACTTC
many,TRBJ1-1,TRBV20-1,-,CSAEIRDHGQMNTEAFF,TGCAGTGCCGAAATTAGAGACCACGGACAAATGAACACTGAAGCTTTCTTT